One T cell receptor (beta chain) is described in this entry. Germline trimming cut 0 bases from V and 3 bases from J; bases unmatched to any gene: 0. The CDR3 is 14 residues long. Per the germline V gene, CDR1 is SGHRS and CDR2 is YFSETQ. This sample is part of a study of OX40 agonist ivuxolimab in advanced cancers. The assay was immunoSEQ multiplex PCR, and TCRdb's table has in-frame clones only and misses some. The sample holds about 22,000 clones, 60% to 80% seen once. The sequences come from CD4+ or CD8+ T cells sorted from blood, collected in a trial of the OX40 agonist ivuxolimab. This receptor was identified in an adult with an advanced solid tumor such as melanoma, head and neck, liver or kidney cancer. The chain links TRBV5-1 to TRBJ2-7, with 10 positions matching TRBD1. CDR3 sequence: CASSLGTGGYEQYF. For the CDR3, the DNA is TGCGCCAGCAGCTTGGGGACAGGGGGCTACGAGCAGTACTTC.